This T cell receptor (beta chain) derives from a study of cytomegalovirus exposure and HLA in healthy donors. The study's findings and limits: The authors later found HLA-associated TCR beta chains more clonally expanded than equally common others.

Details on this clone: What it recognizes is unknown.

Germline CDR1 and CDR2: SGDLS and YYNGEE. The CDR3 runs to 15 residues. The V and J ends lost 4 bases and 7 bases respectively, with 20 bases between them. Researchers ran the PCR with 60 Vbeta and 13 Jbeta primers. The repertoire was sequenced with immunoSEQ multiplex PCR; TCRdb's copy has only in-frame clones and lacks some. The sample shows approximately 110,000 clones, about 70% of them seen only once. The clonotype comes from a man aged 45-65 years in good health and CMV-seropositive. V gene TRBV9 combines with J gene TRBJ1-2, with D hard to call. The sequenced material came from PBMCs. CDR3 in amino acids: CASSSRDFDMGGYTF. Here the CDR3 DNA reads TGTGCCAGCAGCTCTCGGGATTTTGACATGGGTGGCTACACCTTC.